The present T cell receptor (beta chain) was sequenced within a study of shared clonotypes between healthy human individuals. Background on the study: Each donor contributed plates that comprised three CD4 naive, three CD4 memory, two CD8 naive and one CD8 memory.

In the case of this clone: The antigen remains undetermined.

Per the original data handling: ImmunoSEQ only sent back junction sequences with no quality scores, so filtering was done differently. Assay: immunoSEQ multiplex PCR; the TCRdb copy retains only in-frame clones and omits some. V, J and clone size are those of that table, while D and trimming were read from the DNA. This table has approximately 530,000 clones, 90% to 97% appearing once. Findings and limits, study-wide: Unshared clonotypes carried lower generation probabilities than those common to all four donors.

Germline V gives CDR1 SEHNR, CDR2 FQNEAQ (reference sequence). V shed 3 bases and J 8 bases; nucleotides not matched to a gene: 5. The CDR3 loop spans 13 amino acids. J is TRBJ1-2 and V is TRBV7-9; 8 nucleotides line up with TRBD1. The sample was naive CD4+ T cells sorted from blood. The subset denotes: CD45RA+ positively selected. The source is a woman younger than 45 in good health. CDR3 sequence: CASSFGQGGGYTF. The CDR3 DNA reads TGTGCCAGCAGCTTCGGACAGGGAGGAGGCTACACCTTC.